This record looks at one T cell receptor (beta chain) sequence and its context. This record comes from a study of T cell changes during pregnancy in multiple sclerosis. V lost 4 bases and J lost 4; bases outside the gene matches: 4. The length of the CDR3 is 13 residues. CDR1 and CDR2 from the germline V gene are SGHNT and YYREEE (reference sequence). Assay used: immunoSEQ multiplex PCR; TCRdb lists only in-frame clones, some missing. The sample records 42,000 or so clones, about 94% being singletons. This sample comprised CD8+ T cells from peripheral blood mononuclear cells, obtained in the third trimester of pregnancy. The source of this sequence is a female donor with multiple sclerosis, enrolled in a pregnancy study. V is TRBV5-4 and J is TRBJ2-5; TRBD1 matches at 7 bases. The CDR3 reads CASSTGTAETQYF. The CDR3 bases are TGTGCCAGCAGCACCGGGACAGCAGAGACCCAGTACTTC.